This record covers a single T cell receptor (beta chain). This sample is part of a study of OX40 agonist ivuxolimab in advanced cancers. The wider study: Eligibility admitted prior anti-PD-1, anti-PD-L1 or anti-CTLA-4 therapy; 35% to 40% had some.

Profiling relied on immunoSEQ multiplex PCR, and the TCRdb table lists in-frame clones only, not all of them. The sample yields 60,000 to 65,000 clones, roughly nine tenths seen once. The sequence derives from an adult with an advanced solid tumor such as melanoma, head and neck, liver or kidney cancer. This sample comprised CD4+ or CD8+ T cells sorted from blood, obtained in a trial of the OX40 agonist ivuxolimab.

The CDR3 DNA reads TGTGCCAGCAGACTAGCGGGCCAAGAGACCCAGTACTTC. Encoded protein: CASRLAGQETQYF. The chain recombines TRBV2 with TRBJ2-5; TRBD2 aligns across 9 bases. The CDR3 covers 13 residues. Losses at the gene ends were 6 bases for V and 1 base for J; bases not matched to a gene: 0. Per the germline V gene, CDR1 is SNHLY and CDR2 is FYNNEI.